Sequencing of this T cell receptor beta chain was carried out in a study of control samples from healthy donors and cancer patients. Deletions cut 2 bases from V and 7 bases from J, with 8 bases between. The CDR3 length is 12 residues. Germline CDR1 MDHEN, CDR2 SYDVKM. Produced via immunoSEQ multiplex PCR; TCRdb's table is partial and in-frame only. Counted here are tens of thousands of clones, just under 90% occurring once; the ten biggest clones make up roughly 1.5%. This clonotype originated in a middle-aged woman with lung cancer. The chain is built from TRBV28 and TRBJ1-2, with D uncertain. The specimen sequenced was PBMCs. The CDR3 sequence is CASSLGQFGYTF. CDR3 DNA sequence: TGTGCCAGCAGTTTAGGGCAGTTTGGCTACACCTTC.